This passage covers 16 T cell receptor beta chains from one sample sequenced in a study of T cell responses to AZD1222 COVID-19 vaccine. Clones were sequenced by immunoSEQ multiplex PCR, and TCRdb holds only the in-frame ones, with some missing. Found here are over 100,000 clones, 65% to 90% of them singletons; the top ten hold approximately 20%. The sequencing here drew on peripheral blood, taken on day 0 of AZD1222 vaccination. The receptors come from an adult in good health.

This clone occurred once. This sequence joins TRBV15 and TRBJ1-4; D is undetermined. V lost 1 base and J 7 bases, leaving 10 bases between the germline ends. The germline CDR1 and CDR2 sequences are LNHNV and YYDKDF (reference sequence). This CDR3 has 14 residues. As DNA, the CDR3 is TGTGCCACCAGCAGAGGGGTTGGTGTTGAAAAACTGTTTTTT. Amino acid sequence: CATSRGVGVEKLFF.

The V and J genes are TRBV11-2 and TRBJ2-5; 7 positions agree with TRBD2. The CDR3 has 15 residues. J gave up 1 base and V 1 base, and 3 bases lay outside the gene matches. CDR1 SGHAT and CDR2 FQNNGV come from the germline V gene. The CDR3 nucleotides read TGTGCCAGCAGCTTAGGGGGAGGGACCCAAGAGACCCAGTACTTC. Protein sequence: CASSLGGGTQETQYF.

The chain recombines TRBV9 with TRBJ1-1; D is unresolved. V was pared by 3 bases and J by 3 bases, with 15 bases between. The V gene's germline CDR1 is SGDLS and CDR2 YYNGEE. This CDR3 region has 15 residues. CDR3 protein: CASSGDTYPHTEAFF. The CDR3 region has the DNA TGTGCCAGCAGCGGAGACACATACCCCCACACTGAAGCTTTCTTT.

The chain's CDR3 is CAISEGPEQYF. CDR3 DNA sequence: TGTGCCATCAGTGAAGGGCCCGAGCAGTACTTC. This chain uses TRBV10-3 with TRBJ2-7; no clear D gene. Germline V gene lookup returns CDR1 ENHRY and CDR2 SYGVKD. This CDR3 comprises 11 residues. V lost 3 bases to trimming and J lost 6 bases, with 6 bases between them.

V gene TRBV7-2 combines with J gene TRBJ1-2; D uncertain. The CDR3 is 14 amino acids. Germline CDR1 is SGHTA and CDR2 is FQGNSA. V was pared by 5 bases and J by 4 bases, with 14 bases between. The CDR3 DNA follows: TGTGCCAGCAGCGGTGTCACCTTCACCTATGGCTACACCTTC. It translates to CASSGVTFTYGYTF.

V gene TRBV6-5 combines with J gene TRBJ2-7; D ambiguous. CDR1 is MNHEY and CDR2 is SVGAGI in the germline V gene. The V end was cut by 0 bases, the J end by 3 bases, with 3 bases between. The CDR3 is made up of 12 amino acids. The CDR3 DNA is TGTGCCAGCAGTTACTCCCGCTACGAGCAGTACTTC. This encodes CASSYSRYEQYF.

The CDR3 bases are TGTGCCAGCAGTTCCCAGGGTGCCGTCGTAGCTTTCTTT. This gives the protein CASSSQGAVVAFF. The rearrangement links TRBV6-2 or TRBV6-3 to TRBJ1-1, with a possible D match to TRBD1 (5 bases). Per germline, CDR1 MNHEY and CDR2 SVGEGT. CDR3 length equals 13 residues. Trimming cost V 4 bases and J 10 bases, with 16 bases left between them.

The chain recombines TRBV7-2 with TRBJ1-2, with D possibly being TRBD1 (6 bases). This CDR3 is 16 amino acids long. V gave up 2 bases and J gave up 4 bases, with 17 bases separating them. CDR1 is SGHTA and CDR2 is FQGNSA in the germline V gene. CDR3 coding DNA: TGTGCCAGCAGCTTATTGGGGATCACAGGGACCTATGGCTACACCTTC. Protein sequence: CASSLLGITGTYGYTF. Full variable domain (rest looked up from reference TRBV7-2 and TRBJ1-2): GAGVSQSPSNKVTEKGKDVELRCDPISGHTALYWYRQSLGQGLEFLIYFQGNSAPDKSGLPSDRFSAERTGGSVSTLTIQRTQQEDSAVYLCASSLLGITGTYGYTFGSGTRLTVV.

This sequence joins TRBV19 and TRBJ1-1, with 8 positions matching TRBD1. The junction had 6 bases not matched to a gene; V was cut back by 5 bases and J by 1 base. CDR1 is LNHDA, CDR2 SQIVND, per germline (reference sequence). The length of the CDR3 is 15 residues. CDR3 residues: CASSERQGRNTEAFF. The DNA for the CDR3 is TGTGCCAGTAGTGAGAGACAGGGGAGGAACACTGAAGCTTTCTTT.

The V and J genes are TRBV29-1 and TRBJ1-2, with D tentatively TRBD1 (5 bases). The germline V gene has CDR1 SQVTM and CDR2 ANQGSEA. The CDR3 contains 13 residues. Trimming cost V 3 bases and J 6 bases, with 14 bases left between them. The CDR3 protein is CSVDLGSGNGYTF. CDR3 nucleotides: TGCAGCGTTGATTTAGGCTCAGGGAATGGCTACACCTTC.

The J gene is TRBJ2-7, the V gene TRBV6-2 or TRBV6-3, with D tentatively TRBD2 (7 bases). The germline CDR1 and CDR2 sequences are MNHEY and SVGEGT. The ends were cut back, 1 base at V and 5 bases at J, with 12 bases in the middle. The length of the CDR3 is 14 residues. CDR3 DNA: TGTGCCAGCAGTTACTACGGGGGGCGAAACGAGCAGTACTTC. It translates to CASSYYGGRNEQYF.

The gene calls are TRBV5-1 and TRBJ1-4; tentative D call: TRBD1 (5 bases). Germline CDR1 is SGHRS and CDR2 is YFSETQ. V was pared by 0 bases and J by 12 bases, with 9 bases between. The CDR3 is 12 amino acids. The CDR3 protein is CASSLAEGELFF. Written as DNA, the CDR3 is TGCGCCAGCAGCTTGGCTGAAGGGGAACTGTTTTTT.

Only a few counts were recorded for this clone. The V call is TRBV7-2, the J call TRBJ1-4; D uncertain. The CDR3 contains 14 residues. Deletions cut 4 bases from V and 8 bases from J, with 14 bases between. The germline CDR1 and CDR2 sequences are SGHTA and FQGNSA. CDR3 region: CASSSGTRGEKLFF. The CDR3 nucleotides are TGTGCCAGCAGCTCGGGAACAAGAGGGGAAAAACTGTTTTTT.

The rearrangement uses TRBV9 and TRBJ1-2; D unresolved. With 0 bases removed from V and 3 bases from J, the gap between germline ends came to 9 bases. Germline values: CDR1 SGDLS, CDR2 YYNGEE. This CDR3 is 14 amino acids long. The chain's CDR3 is CASSVGYPDYGYTF. The CDR3 coding sequence is TGTGCCAGCAGCGTAGGATACCCAGACTATGGCTACACCTTC.

V and J are TRBV5-1 and TRBJ2-2; 9 bases align to TRBD1. V lost 7 bases and J lost 1; bases outside the gene matches: 5. Germline V gene sequence: CDR1 SGHRS, CDR2 YFSETQ. The CDR3 sequence is 15 residues long. CDR3 amino acids: CASGPGQGNTGELFF. The DNA for the CDR3 is TGCGCCAGCGGACCGGGACAGGGGAACACCGGGGAGCTGTTTTTT.

This chain connects TRBV15 to TRBJ1-1, with D perhaps matching TRBD1 (5 bases). V was trimmed by 5 bases and J by 3 bases, leaving 16 bases between them. The CDR3 runs 15 residues. Germline loops: CDR1 LNHNV, CDR2 YYDKDF (reference sequence). CDR3 loop: CATSGRSTGDTEAFF. CDR3 nucleotide sequence: TGTGCCACCAGCGGCCGTAGCACGGGGGACACTGAAGCTTTCTTT.